This T cell receptor beta chain was retrieved from a study of blood T cell repertoires in COVID-19. About the research overall: Specimens from acute and convalescent COVID-19 originated in the United States, Italy and Spain. From T cells, B-cell-depleted T cells, or PBMCs came the material, which was cDNA or gDNA.

This CDR3 is built from 17 residues. Between the trimmed V and J ends, which lost 0 bases and 0 bases, there was a span of 14 bases. As originally analysed: Amplifying reference gene primers gave estimates of nucleated cell counts. Method: immunoSEQ multiplex PCR; TCRdb's copy keeps in-frame clones and lacks some. Clonal size and the V and J genes are those of that table, whereas D and trimming came from the DNA. The sample has about 410,000 clones, 86% seen once. The sequence was collected from a woman younger than 45 with active or convalescent COVID-19. The sample comprised peripheral blood. The V and J genes are TRBV23-1 and TRBJ1-1; no definite D call. TRBV23-1 is placed among ORFs of uncertain function. The CDR3 sequence is CASSQSRADGLNTEAFF. The CDR3 nucleotides read TGCGCCAGCAGTCAATCGAGGGCGGACGGCTTGAACACTGAAGCTTTCTTT.